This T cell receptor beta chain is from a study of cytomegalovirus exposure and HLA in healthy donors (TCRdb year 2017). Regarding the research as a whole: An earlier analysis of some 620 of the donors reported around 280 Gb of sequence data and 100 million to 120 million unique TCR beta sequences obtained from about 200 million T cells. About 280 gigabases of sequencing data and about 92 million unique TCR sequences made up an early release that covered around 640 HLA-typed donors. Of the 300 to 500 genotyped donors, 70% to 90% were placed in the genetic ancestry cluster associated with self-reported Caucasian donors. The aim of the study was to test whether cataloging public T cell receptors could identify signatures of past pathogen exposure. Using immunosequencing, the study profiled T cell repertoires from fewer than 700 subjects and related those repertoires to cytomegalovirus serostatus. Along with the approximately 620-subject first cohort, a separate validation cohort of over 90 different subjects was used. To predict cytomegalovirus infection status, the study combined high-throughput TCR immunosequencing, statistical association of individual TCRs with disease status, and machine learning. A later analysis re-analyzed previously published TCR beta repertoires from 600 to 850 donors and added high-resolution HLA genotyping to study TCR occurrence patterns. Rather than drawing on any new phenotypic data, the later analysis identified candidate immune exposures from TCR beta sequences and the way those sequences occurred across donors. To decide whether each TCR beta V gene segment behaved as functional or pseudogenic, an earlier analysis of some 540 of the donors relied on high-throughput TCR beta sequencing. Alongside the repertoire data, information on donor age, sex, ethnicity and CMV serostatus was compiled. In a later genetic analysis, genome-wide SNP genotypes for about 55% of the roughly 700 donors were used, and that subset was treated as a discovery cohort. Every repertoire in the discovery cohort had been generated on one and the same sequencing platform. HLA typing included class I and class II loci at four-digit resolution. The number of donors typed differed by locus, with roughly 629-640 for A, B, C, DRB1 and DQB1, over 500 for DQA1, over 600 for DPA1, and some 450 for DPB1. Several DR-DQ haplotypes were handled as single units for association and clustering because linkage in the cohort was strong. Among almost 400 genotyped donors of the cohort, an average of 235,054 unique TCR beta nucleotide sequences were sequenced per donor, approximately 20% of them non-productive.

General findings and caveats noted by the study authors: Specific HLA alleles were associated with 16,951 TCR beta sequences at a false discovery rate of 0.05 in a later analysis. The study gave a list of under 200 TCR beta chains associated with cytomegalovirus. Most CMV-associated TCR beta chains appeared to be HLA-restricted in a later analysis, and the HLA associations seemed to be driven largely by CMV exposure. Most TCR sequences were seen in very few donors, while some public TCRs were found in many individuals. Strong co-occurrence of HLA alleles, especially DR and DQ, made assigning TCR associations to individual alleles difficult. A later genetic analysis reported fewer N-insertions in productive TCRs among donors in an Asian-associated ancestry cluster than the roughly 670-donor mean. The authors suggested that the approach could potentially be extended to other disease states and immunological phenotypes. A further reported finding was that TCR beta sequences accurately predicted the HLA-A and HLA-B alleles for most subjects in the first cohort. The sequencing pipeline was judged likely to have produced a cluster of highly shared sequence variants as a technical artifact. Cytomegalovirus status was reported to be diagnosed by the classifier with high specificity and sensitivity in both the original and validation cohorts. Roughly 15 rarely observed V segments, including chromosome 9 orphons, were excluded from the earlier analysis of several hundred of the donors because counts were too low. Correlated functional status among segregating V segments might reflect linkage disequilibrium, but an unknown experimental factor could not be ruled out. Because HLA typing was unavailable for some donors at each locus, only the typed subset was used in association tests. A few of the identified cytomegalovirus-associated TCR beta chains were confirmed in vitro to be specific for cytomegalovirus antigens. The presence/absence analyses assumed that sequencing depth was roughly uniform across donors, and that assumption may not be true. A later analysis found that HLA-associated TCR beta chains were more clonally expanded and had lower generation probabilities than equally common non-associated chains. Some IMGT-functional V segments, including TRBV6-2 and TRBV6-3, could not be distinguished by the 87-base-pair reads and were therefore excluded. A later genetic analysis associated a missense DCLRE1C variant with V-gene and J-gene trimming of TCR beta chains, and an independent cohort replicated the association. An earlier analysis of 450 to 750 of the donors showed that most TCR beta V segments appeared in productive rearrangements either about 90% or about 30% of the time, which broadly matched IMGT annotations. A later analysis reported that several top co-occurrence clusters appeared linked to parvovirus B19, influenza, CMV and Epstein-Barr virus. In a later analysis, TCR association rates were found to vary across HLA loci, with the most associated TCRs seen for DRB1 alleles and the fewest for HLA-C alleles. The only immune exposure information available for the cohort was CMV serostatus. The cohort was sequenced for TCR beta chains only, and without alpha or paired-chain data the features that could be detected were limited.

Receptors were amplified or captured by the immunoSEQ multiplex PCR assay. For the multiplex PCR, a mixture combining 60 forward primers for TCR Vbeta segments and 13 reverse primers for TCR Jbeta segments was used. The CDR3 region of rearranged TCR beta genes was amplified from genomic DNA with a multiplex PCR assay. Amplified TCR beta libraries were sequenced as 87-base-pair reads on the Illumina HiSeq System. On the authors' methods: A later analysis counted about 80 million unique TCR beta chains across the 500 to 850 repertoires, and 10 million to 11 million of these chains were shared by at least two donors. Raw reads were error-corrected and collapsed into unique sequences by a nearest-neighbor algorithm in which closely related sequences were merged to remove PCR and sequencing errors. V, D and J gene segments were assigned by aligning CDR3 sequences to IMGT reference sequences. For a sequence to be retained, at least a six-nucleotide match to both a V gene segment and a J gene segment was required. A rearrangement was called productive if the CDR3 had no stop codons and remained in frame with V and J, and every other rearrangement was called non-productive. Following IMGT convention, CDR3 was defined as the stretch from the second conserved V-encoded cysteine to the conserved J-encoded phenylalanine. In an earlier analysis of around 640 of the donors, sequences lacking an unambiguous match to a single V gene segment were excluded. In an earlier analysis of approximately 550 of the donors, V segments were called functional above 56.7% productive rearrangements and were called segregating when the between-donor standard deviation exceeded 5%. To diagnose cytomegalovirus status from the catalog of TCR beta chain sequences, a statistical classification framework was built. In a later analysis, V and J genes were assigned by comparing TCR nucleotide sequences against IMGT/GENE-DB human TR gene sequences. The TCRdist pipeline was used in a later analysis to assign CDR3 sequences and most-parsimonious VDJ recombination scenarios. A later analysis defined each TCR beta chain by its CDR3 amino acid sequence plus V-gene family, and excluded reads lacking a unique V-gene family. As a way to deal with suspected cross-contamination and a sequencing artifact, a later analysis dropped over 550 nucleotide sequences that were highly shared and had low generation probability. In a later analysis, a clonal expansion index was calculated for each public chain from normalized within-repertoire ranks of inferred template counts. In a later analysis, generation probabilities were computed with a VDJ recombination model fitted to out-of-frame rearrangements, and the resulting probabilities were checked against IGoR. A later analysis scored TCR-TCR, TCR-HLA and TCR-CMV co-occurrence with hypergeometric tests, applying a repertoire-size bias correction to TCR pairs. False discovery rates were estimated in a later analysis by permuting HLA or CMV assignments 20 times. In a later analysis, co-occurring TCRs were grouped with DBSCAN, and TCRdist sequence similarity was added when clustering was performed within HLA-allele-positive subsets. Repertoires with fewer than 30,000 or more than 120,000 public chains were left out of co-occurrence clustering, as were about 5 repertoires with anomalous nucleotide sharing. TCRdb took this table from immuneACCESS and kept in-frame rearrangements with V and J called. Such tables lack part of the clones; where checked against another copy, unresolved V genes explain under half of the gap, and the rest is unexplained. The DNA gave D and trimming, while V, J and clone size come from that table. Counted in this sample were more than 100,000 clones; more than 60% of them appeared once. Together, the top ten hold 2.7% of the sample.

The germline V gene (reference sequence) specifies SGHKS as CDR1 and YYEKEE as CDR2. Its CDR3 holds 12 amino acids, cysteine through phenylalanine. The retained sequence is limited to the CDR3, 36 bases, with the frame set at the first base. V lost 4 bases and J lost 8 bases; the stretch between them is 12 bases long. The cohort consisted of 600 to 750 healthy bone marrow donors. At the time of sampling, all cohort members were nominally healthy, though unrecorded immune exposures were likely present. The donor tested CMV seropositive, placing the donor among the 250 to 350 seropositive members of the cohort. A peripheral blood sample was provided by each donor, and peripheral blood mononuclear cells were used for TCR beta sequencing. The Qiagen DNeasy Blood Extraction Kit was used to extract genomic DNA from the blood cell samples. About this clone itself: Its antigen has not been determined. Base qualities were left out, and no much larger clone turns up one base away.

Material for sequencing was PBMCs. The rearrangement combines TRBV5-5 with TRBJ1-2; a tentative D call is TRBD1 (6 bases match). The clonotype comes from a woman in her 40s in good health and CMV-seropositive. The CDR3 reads CASSQQGGGYTF. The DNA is TGTGCCAGCAGCCAACAGGGCGGAGGCTACACCTTC.